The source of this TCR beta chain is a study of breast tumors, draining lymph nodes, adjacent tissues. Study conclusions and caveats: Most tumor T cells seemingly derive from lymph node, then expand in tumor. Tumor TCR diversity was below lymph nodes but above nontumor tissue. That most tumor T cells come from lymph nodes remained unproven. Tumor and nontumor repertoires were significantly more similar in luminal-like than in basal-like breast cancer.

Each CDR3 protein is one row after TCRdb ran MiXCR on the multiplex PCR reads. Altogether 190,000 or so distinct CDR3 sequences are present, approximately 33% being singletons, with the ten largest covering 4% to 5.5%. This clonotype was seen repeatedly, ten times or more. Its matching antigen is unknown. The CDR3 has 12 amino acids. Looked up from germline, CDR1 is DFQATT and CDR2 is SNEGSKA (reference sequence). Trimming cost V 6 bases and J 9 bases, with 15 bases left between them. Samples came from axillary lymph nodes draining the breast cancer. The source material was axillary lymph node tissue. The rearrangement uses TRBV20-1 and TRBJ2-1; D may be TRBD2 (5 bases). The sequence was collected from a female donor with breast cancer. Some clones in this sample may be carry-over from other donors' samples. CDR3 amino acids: CSARTGFSEQFF. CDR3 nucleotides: TGCAGTGCGAGGACTGGTTTCAGTGAGCAGTTCTTC.